What follows is one TCR beta chain and its context. Antigen specificity is unknown. The entry originates in a study of PD-1 blockade in classical Hodgkin lymphoma. The study's findings and limits: Reports indicated that newly diagnosed patients had lower baseline TCR diversity than healthy donors did.

Unmatched junction bases numbered 5, after V lost 4 bases and J lost 4 bases. Germline V gene data show CDR1 as SGHDN and CDR2 as FVKESK. The CDR3 totals 14 residues. Sequenced by immunoSEQ multiplex PCR; TCRdb stores in-frame clones only, minus some. This sample carries about 7,000 clones, over 70% of them seen once, and the ten largest clones take roughly 8.1%. Time point here: newly diagnosed, previously untreated cHL patient sample. The chain couples TRBV14 to TRBJ2-3; 7 bases match TRBD1. The TCR comes from a human donor with classical Hodgkin lymphoma. Sequenced sample: peripheral blood mononuclear cells (PBMCs). Here the CDR3 reads CASSPGTDADTQYF. CDR3 nucleotide sequence: TGTGCCAGCAGCCCAGGGACAGACGCAGATACGCAGTATTTT.